Described below is a single TCR beta chain sequence and its context. In the original analysis: For nucleated cells, counts were estimated from reference gene primer amplification. Clones were read by immunoSEQ multiplex PCR, and TCRdb kept only the in-frame ones, dropping some. V and J calls and clone size are as listed in that table; D and trimming were resolved from the DNA. Of approximately 280,000 clones in the sample, around 85% were seen once. The sample originates from a study of blood T cell repertoires in COVID-19. This CDR3 is built from 15 residues. Germline V CDR1 and CDR2: SQVTM, ANQGSEA. V lost 1 base, J lost 5 bases, and 6 bases stayed unmatched.

This chain joins TRBV29-1 and TRBJ2-7, with 12 bases lining up with TRBD1. This receptor was identified in a human donor with COVID-19, enrolled during active disease. The donor label of this sample is uncertain. The sample comprised peripheral blood. In nucleotides, the CDR3 is TGCAGCGTTGAAGTGGGACAGGGGGCCGTCGACGAGCAGTACTTC. Translation: CSVEVGQGAVDEQYF.